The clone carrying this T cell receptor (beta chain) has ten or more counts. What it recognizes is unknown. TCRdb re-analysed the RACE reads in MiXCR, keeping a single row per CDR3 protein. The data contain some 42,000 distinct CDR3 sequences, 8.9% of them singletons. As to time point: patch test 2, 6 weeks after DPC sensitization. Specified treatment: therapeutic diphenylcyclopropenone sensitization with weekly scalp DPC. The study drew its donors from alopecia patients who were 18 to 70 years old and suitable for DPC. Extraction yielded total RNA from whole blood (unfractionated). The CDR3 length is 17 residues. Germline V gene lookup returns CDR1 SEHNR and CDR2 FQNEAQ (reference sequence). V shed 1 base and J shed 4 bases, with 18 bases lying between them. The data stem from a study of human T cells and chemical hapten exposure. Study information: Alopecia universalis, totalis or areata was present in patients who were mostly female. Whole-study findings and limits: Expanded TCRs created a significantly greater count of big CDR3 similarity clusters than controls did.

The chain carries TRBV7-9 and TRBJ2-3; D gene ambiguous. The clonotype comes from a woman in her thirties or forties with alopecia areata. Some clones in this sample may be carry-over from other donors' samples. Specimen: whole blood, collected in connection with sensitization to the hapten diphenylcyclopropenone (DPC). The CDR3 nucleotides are TGTGCCAGCAGCTTAGAGGATTTTTCCGGATGGGCAGATACGCAGTATTTT. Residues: CASSLEDFSGWADTQYF.